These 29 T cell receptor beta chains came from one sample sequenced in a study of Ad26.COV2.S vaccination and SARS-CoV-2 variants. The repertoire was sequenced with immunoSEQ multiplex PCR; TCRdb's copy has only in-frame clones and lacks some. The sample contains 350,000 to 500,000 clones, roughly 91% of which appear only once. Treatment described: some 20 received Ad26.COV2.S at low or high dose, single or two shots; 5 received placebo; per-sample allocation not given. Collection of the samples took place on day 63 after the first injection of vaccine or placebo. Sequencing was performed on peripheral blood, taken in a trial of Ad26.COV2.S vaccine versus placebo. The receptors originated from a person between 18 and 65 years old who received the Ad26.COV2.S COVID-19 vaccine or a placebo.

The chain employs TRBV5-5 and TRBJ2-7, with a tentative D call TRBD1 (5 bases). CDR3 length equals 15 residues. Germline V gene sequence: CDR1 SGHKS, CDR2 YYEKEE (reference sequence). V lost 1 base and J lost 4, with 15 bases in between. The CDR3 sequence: CASSLSPTVGYEQYF. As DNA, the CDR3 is TGTGCCAGCAGCTTGTCCCCGACAGTCGGGTACGAGCAGTACTTC. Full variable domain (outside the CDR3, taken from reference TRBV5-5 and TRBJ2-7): DAGVTQSPTHLIKTRGQQVTLRCSPISGHKSVSWYQQVLGQGPQFIFQYYEKEERGRGNFPDRFSARQFPNYSSELNVNALLLGDSALYLCASSLSPTVGYEQYFGPGTRLTVT.

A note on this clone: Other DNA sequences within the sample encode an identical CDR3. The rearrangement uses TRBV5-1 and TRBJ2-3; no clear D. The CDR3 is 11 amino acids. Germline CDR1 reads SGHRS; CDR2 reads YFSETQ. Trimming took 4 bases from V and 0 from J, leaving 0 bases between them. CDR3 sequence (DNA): TGCGCCAGCAGCAGCACAGATACGCAGTATTTT. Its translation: CASSSTDTQYF.

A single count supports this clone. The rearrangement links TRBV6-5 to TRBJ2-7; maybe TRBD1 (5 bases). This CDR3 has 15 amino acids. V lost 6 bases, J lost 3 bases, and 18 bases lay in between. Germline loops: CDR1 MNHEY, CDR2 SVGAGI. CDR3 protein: CASSPGFALFYEQYF. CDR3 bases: TGTGCCAGCAGCCCAGGGTTCGCCCTTTTCTACGAGCAGTACTTC.

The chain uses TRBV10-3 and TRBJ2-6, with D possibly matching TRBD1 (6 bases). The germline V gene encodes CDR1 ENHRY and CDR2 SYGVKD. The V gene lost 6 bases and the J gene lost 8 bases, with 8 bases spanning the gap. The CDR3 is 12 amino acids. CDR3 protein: CAIRGTTNVLTF. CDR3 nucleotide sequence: TGTGCCATCAGGGGGACAACCAACGTCCTGACTTTC.

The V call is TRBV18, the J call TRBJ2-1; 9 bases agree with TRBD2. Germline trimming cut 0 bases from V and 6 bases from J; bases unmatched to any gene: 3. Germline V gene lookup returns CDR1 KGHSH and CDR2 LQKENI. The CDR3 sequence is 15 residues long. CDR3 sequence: CASSPPSGSGNEQFF. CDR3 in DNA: TGTGCCAGCTCACCACCTAGCGGGAGTGGCAATGAGCAGTTCTTC.

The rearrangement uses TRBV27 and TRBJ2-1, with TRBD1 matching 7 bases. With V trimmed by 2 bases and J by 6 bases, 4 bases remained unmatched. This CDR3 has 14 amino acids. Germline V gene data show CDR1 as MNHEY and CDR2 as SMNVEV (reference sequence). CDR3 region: CASSLGTASNEQFF. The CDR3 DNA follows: TGTGCCAGCAGTTTAGGGACAGCCAGCAATGAGCAGTTCTTC.

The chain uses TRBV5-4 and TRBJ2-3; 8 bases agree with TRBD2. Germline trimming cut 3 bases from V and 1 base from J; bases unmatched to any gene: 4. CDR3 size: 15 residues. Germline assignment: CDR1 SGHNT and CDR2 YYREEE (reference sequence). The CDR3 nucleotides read TGTGCCAGCAGCTCAAGGCGGGAGGGCACAGATACGCAGTATTTT. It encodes CASSSRREGTDTQYF. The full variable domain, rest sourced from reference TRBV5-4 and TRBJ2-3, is ETGVTQSPTHLIKTRGQQVTLRCSSQSGHNTVSWYQQALGQGPQFIFQYYREEENGRGNFPPRFSGLQFPNYSSELNVNALELDDSALYLCASSSRREGTDTQYFGPGTRLTVL.

This CDR3 is CASSLPGTGKTEAFF. DNA of the CDR3: TGTGCCAGTAGTTTACCGGGGACAGGGAAGACTGAAGCTTTCTTT. The chain joins TRBV19 to TRBJ1-1, with 9 bases aligning to TRBD1. The CDR3 is made up of 15 amino acids. CDR1 and CDR2 (germline): LNHDA, SQIVND (reference sequence). The V segment lost 5 bases and the J segment 5 bases; nucleotides outside the gene matches: 9.

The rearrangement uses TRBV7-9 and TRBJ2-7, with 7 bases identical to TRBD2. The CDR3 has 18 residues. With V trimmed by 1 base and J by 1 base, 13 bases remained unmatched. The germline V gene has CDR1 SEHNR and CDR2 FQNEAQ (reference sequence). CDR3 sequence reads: CASSLGPRIAGPSYEQYF. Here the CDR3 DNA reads TGTGCCAGCAGCTTAGGTCCCCGCATAGCGGGCCCTTCCTACGAGCAGTACTTC. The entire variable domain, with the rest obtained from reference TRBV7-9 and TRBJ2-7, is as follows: DTGVSQNPRHKITKRGQNVTFRCDPISEHNRLYWYRQTLGQGPEFLTYFQNEAQLEKSRLLSDRFSAERPKGSFSTLEIQRTEQGDSAMYLCASSLGPRIAGPSYEQYFGPGTRLTVT.

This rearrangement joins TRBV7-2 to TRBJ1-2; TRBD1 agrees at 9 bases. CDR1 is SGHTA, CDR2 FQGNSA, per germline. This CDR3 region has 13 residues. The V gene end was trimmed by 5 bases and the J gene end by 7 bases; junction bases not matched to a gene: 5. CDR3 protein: CASSAGQGTGYTF. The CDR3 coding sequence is TGTGCCAGCAGCGCAGGACAGGGGACTGGCTACACCTTC.

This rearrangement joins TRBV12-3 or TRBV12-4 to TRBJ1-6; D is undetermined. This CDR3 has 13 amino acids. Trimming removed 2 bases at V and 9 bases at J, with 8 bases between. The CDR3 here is CASSLRLGSPLHF. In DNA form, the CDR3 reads TGTGCCAGCAGTTTACGACTAGGTTCACCCCTCCACTTT.

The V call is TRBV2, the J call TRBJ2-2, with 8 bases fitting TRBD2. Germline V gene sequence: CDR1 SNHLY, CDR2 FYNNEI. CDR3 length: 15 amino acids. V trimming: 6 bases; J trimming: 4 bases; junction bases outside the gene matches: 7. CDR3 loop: CASSQLAAPTGELFF. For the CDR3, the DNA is TGTGCCAGCAGCCAACTAGCGGCTCCCACCGGGGAGCTGTTTTTT.

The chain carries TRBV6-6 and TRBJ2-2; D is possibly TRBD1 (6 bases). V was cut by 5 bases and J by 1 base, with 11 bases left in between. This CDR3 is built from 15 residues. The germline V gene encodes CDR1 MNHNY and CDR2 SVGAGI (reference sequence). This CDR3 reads CASSPRTVNTGELFF. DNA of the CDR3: TGTGCCAGCAGTCCACGGACAGTGAACACCGGGGAGCTGTTTTTT.

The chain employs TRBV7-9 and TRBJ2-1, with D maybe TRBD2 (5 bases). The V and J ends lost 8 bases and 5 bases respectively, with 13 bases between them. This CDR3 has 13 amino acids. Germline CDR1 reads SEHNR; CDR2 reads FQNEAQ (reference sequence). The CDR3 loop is CASHFTGNNEQFF. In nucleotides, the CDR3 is TGTGCCAGCCACTTTACGGGGAACAATGAGCAGTTCTTC.

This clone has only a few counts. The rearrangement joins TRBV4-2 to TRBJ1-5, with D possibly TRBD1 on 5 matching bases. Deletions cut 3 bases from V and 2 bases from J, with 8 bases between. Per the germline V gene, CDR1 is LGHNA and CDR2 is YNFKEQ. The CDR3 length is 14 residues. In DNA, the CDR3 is TGTGCCAGCAGCCACATGGGGGGCAATCAGCCCCAGCATTTT. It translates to CASSHMGGNQPQHF.

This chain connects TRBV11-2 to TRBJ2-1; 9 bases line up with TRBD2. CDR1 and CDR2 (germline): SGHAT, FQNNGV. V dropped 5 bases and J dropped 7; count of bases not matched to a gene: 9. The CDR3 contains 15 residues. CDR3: CASSPWREGGNEQFF. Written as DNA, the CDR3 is TGTGCCAGCAGCCCATGGCGGGAGGGGGGAAATGAGCAGTTCTTC.

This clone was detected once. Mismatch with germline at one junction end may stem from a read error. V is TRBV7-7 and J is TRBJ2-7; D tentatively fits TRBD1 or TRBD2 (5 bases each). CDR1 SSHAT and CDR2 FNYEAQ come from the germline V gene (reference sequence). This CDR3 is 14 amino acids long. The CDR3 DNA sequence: TGTGCTAGCAGCCCGGGACCGCAGTCCTACGAGCAGTACTTC. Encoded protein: CASSPGPQSYEQYF.

CDR3 coding DNA: TGTGCCAGCAGCCAAGAGTGGCTAGCCCCACATAATTCACCCCTCCACTTT. It specifies CASSQEWLAPHNSPLHF. This chain uses TRBV4-2 with TRBJ1-6; D gene uncertain. V lost 0 bases to trimming and J lost 5 bases, with 14 bases between them. Germline V gene data show CDR1 as LGHNA and CDR2 as YNFKEQ. The CDR3 length is 17 residues.

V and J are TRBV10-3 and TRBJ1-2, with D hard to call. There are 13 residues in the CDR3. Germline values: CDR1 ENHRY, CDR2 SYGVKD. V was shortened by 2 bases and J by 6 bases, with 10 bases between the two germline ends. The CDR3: CAISELMTDGYTF. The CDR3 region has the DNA TGTGCCATCAGTGAGCTAATGACGGATGGCTACACCTTC.

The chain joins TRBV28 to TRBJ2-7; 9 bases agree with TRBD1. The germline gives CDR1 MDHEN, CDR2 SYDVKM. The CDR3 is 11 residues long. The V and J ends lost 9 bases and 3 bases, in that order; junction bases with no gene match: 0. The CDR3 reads CARGQGYEQYF. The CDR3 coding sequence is TGTGCCAGGGGACAGGGCTACGAGCAGTACTTC.

The CDR3 region has the DNA TGCAGTGCTAGTGAACTAGCGGGAGGCCGAATTGAGCAGTTCTTC. It codes for CSASELAGGRIEQFF. V and J are TRBV20-1 and TRBJ2-1; the match to TRBD2 covers 12 bases. The germline CDR1 and CDR2 sequences are DFQATT and SNEGSKA (reference sequence). Trimming cost V 3 bases and J 9 bases; bases outside gene matches: 9. The CDR3 contains 15 residues.

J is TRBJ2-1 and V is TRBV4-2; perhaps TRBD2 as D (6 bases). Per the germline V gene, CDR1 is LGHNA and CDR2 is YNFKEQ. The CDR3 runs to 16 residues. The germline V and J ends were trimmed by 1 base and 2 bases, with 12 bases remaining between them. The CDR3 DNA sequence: TGTGCCAGCAGCCAAGCGGGACTCCTAACCTACAATGAGCAGTTCTTC. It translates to CASSQAGLLTYNEQFF.

In nucleotides, the CDR3 is TGCGCCAGCAGCTTGGTTATGGGTAGTGAAGCTTTCTTT. Translated: CASSLVMGSEAFF. The chain carries TRBV5-1 and TRBJ1-1; D not certain. The germline V gene has CDR1 SGHRS and CDR2 YFSETQ. The CDR3 totals 13 residues. V lost 0 bases and J 7 bases, leaving 10 bases between the germline ends.

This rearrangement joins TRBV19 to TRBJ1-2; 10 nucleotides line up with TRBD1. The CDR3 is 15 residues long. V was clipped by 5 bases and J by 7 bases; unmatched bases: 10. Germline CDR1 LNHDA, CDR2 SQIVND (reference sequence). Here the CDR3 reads CASSPRTGGAVGYTF. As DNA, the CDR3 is TGTGCCAGTAGTCCTCGGACAGGGGGAGCCGTTGGCTACACCTTC.

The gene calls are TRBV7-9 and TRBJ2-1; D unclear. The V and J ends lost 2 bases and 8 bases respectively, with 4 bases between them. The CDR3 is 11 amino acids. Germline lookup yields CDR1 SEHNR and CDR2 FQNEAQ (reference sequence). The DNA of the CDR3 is TGTGCCAGCAGCTTAAGCGATGAGCAGTTCTTC. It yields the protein CASSLSDEQFF. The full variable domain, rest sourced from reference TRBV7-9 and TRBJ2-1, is DTGVSQNPRHKITKRGQNVTFRCDPISEHNRLYWYRQTLGQGPEFLTYFQNEAQLEKSRLLSDRFSAERPKGSFSTLEIQRTEQGDSAMYLCASSLSDEQFFGPGTRLTVL.

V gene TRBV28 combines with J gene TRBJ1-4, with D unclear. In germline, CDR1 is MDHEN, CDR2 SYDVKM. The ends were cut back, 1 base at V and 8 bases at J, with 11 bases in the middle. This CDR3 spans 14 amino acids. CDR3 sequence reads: CASSLSVRREKLFF. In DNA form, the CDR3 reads TGTGCCAGCAGTTTATCGGTCAGGAGGGAAAAACTGTTTTTT.

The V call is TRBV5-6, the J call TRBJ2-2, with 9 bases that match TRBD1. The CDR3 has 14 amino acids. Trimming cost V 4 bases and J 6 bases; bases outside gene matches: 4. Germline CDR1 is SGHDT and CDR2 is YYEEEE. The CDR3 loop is CASSGTGRPGELFF. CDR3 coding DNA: TGTGCCAGCAGCGGGACAGGGCGTCCCGGGGAGCTGTTTTTT.

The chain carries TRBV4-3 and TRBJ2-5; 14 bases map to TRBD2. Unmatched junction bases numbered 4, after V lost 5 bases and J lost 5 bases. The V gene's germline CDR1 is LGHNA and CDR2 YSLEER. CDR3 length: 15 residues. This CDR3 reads CASSSGTSGSETQYF. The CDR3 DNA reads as TGCGCCAGCAGCTCCGGGACTAGCGGGAGTGAGACCCAGTACTTC.

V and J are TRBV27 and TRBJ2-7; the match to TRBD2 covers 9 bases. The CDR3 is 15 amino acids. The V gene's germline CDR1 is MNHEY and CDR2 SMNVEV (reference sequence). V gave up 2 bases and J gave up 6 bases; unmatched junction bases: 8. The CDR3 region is CASSLPSSGRFEQYF. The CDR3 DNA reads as TGTGCCAGCAGTTTACCTTCCAGCGGGAGGTTCGAGCAGTACTTC.